Listed below are T cell receptor beta chains from one sample, sequenced in a study of CD8 T cells in ankylosing spondylitis. MiXCR, run by TCRdb on the 5' RACE reads, gives a single entry per CDR3 protein. The data hold 670,000 or so distinct CDR3 sequences, with around 20% observed a single time. Sequencing was performed on blood, either unsorted or a sorted T cell fraction (not recorded which). The receptors here all came from a male donor with ankylosing spondylitis. CDR3s include the opening cysteine and the closing phenylalanine or tryptophan. A D gene is named only where the DNA matches it firmly. Not all rows give a size; the values are once, few, many and, for expanded clones, a class.

cdr3_aa cdr3_nt d_call clone_size v_call cdr3_length j_call
CSARVGQSLNTGELFF TGCAGTGCTAGAGTAGGGCAATCCTTGAACACCGGGGAGCTGTTTTTT NA few TRBV20-1 16 TRBJ2-2
CASSVAGSTDTQYF TGTGCCAGCAGCGTAGCGGGTAGCACAGATACGCAGTATTTT NA many TRBV9 14 TRBJ2-3
CASSLAQQGGGYTF TGTGCCAGCAGCTTAGCGCAACAGGGTGGTGGCTACACCTTC NA many TRBV7-8 14 TRBJ1-2
CASRQSPEANYGYTF TGCGCCAGCAGACAGAGCCCGGAAGCTAACTATGGCTACACCTTC NA NA TRBV5-1 15 TRBJ1-2
CASSQDFGGNYGYTF TGCGCCAGCAGCCAAGATTTCGGGGGTAACTATGGCTACACCTTC NA many TRBV4-3 15 TRBJ1-2
CASSNFLGRNIQYF TGTGCCAGCAGCAACTTCCTAGGAAGAAACATTCAGTACTTC NA few TRBV28 14 TRBJ2-4
CASSQENAGPTNYGYTF TGTGCCAGCAGCCAAGAAAATGCGGGACCGACTAACTATGGCTACACCTTC NA NA TRBV14 17 TRBJ1-2
CASSLRGTTSGGPNYEQYF TGCGCCAGCAGCTTGCGGGGGACGACTAGCGGGGGCCCCAACTACGAGCAGTACTTC TRBD2 NA TRBV5-1 19 TRBJ2-7
CASSFPQGAWYEQYF TGTGCCAGCAGTTTCCCGCAGGGGGCTTGGTACGAGCAGTACTTC TRBD1 NA TRBV28 15 TRBJ2-7
CAWDPGHPYEQYF TGTGCCTGGGATCCGGGACACCCCTACGAGCAGTACTTC NA few TRBV30 13 TRBJ2-7
CASSIQAGTQETQYF TGTGCCAGTAGTATTCAGGCAGGAACCCAAGAGACCCAGTACTTC NA NA TRBV19 15 TRBJ2-5
CASSRGEGGEQYF TGCGCCAGCAGCCGCGGGGAGGGCGGCGAGCAGTACTTC TRBD2 NA TRBV5-1 13 TRBJ2-7
CASSVWGETGELFF TGTGCCAGCAGCGTCTGGGGAGAGACCGGGGAGCTGTTTTTT NA few TRBV9 14 TRBJ2-2
CASSTGEGVIQYF TGTGCCAGCAGTACCGGGGAGGGTGTCATTCAGTACTTC TRBD2 many TRBV12-3/TRBV12-4 13 TRBJ2-4
CASGARVMYEQYF TGTGCCAGCGGGGCCAGGGTCATGTACGAGCAGTACTTC NA NA TRBV27 13 TRBJ2-7